This T cell receptor beta chain comes out of a study of T cell changes during pregnancy in multiple sclerosis. V lost 3 bases and J 0 bases, leaving 17 bases between the germline ends. CDR1 and CDR2 (germline): SGHTA, FQGNSA. CDR3 size: 17 residues. Repertoires were generated with immunoSEQ multiplex PCR, while TCRdb's copy carries only in-frame clones and drops some. The sample contains 30,000 to 50,000 clones, 91% of which appear only once. The rearrangement links TRBV7-2 to TRBJ1-2; a possible D gene is TRBD1 (5 bases). This TCR came from a female donor in good health, enrolled as a control in a pregnancy study. The sample was CD4+ T cells from peripheral blood mononuclear cells, taken in the third trimester of pregnancy. The CDR3 DNA follows: TGTGCCAGCAGCTTGTTAGGCACAGGTGCTTCTAACTATGGCTACACCTTC. Translation gives CASSLLGTGASNYGYTF.